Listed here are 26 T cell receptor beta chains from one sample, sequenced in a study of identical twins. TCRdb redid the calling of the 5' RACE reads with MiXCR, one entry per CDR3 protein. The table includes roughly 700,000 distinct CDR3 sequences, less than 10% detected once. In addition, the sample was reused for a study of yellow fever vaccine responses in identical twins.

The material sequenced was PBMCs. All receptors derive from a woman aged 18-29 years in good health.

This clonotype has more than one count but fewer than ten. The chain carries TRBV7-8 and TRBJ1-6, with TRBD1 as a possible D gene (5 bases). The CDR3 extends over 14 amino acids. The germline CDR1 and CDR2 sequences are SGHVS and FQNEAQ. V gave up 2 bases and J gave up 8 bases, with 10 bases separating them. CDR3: CASSLREGDSPLHF. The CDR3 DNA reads TGTGCCAGCAGCTTACGGGAAGGGGATTCACCCCTCCACTTT.

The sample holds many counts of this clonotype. The CDR3: CSAPIGTSGAYEQYF. Here the CDR3 DNA reads TGCAGTGCCCCAATAGGGACTAGCGGGGCCTACGAGCAGTACTTC. This chain connects TRBV20-1 to TRBJ2-7; 13 positions match TRBD2. Germline CDR1 reads DFQATT; CDR2 reads SNEGSKA (reference sequence). J gave up 2 bases and V 6 bases, and 7 bases lay outside the gene matches. The CDR3 loop spans 15 amino acids.

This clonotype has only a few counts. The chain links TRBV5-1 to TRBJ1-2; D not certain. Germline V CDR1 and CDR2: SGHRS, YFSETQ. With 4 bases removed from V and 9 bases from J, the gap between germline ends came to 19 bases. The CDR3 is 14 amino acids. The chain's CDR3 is CASSPSRSNNRYTF. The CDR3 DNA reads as TGCGCCAGCAGCCCCTCCCGGTCCAATAACCGCTACACCTTC.

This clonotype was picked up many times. CDR3: CASSLRDLTGGELFF. Here the CDR3 DNA reads TGTGCCAGCAGCTTAAGGGACCTCACCGGAGGGGAGCTGTTTTTT. The chain joins TRBV7-9 to TRBJ2-2; the D call may be TRBD1 or TRBD2 (5 bases each). The CDR3 totals 15 residues. Germline V gene data show CDR1 as SEHNR and CDR2 as FQNEAQ (reference sequence). The V gene lost 2 bases and the J gene lost 8 bases, with 15 bases spanning the gap.

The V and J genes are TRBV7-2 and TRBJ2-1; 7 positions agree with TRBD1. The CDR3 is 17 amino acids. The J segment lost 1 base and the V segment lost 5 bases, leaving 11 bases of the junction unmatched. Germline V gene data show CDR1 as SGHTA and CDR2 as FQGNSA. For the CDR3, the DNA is TGTGCCAGCAGCCTAATTCCCGGGACAGCTTCCTACAATGAGCAGTTCTTC. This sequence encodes CASSLIPGTASYNEQFF.

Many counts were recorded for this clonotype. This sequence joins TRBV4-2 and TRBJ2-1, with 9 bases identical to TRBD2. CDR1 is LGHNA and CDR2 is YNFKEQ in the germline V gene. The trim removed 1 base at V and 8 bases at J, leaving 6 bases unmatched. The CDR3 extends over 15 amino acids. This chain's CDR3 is CASSQVSGSLDEQFF. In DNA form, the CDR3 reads TGTGCCAGCAGCCAAGTTAGCGGGAGTCTCGATGAGCAGTTCTTC.

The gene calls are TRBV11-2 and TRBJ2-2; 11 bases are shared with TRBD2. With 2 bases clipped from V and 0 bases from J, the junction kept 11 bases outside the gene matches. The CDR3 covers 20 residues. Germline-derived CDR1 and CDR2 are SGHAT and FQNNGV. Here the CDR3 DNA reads TGTGCCAGCAGCTTAATAGCTAGCGGGGGGTTAAAAGCGAACACCGGGGAGCTGTTTTTT. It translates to CASSLIASGGLKANTGELFF.

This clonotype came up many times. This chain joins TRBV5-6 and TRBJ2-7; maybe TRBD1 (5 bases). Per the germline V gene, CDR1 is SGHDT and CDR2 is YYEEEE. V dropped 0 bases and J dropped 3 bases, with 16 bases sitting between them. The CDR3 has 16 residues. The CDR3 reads CASSLVQGKGYYEQYF. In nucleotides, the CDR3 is TGTGCCAGCAGCTTGGTCCAGGGAAAGGGGTACTACGAGCAGTACTTC.

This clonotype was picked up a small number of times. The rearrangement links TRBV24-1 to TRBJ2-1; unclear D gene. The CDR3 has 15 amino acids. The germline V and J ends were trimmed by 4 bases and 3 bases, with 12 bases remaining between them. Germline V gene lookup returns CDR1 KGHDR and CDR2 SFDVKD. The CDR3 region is CATSDPTVRYNEQFF. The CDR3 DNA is TGTGCCACCAGTGACCCCACGGTACGCTACAATGAGCAGTTCTTC.

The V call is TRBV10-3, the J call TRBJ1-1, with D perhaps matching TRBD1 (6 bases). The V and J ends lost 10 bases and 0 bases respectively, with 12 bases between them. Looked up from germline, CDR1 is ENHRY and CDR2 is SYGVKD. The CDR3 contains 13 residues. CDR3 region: CASGGSMNTEAFF. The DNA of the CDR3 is TGTGCCAGTGGGGGCAGCATGAACACTGAAGCTTTCTTT.

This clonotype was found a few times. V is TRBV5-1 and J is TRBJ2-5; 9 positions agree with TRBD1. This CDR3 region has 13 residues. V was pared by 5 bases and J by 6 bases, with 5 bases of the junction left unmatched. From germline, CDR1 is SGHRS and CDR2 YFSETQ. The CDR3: CASRRDREKTQYF. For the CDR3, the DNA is TGCGCCAGCAGAAGGGACAGGGAGAAGACCCAGTACTTC. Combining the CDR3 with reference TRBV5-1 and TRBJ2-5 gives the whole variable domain KAGVTQTPRYLIKTRGQQVTLSCSPISGHRSVSWYQQTPGQGLQFLFEYFSETQRNKGNFPGRFSGRQFSNSRSEMNVSTLELGDSALYLCASRRDREKTQYFGPGTRLLVL.

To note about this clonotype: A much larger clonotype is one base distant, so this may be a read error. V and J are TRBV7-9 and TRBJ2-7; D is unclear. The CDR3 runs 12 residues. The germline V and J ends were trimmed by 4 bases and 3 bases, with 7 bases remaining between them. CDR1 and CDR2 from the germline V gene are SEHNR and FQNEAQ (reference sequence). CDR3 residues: CASSSEIYEQYF. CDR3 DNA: TGTGCCAGCAGCTCGGAGATCTACGAGCAGTACTTC.

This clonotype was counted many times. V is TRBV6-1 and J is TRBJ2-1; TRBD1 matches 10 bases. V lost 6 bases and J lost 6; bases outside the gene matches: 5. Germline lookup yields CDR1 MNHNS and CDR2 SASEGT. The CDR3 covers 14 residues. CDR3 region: CASSRGQGGNEQFF. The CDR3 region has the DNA TGTGCCAGCAGCCGCGGACAGGGGGGCAATGAGCAGTTCTTC.

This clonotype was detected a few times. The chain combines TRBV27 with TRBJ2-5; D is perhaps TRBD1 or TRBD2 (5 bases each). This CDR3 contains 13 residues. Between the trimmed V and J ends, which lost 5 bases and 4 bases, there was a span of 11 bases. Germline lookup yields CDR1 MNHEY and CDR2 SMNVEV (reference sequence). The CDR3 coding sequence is TGTGCCAGCAGTCGGGACGGGGTAGAGACCCAGTACTTC. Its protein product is CASSRDGVETQYF.

The CDR3 region has the DNA TGTGCCAGCAGAAGGGGGGGGACCTCGATTTTAAATACGCAGTATTTT. Its protein is CASRRGGTSILNTQYF. The chain uses TRBV6-2 or TRBV6-3 and TRBJ2-3; a possible D gene is TRBD2 (7 bases). The CDR3 contains 16 residues. V lost 6 bases and J 7 bases, leaving 23 bases between the germline ends. Germline CDR1 is MNHEY and CDR2 is SVGEGT.

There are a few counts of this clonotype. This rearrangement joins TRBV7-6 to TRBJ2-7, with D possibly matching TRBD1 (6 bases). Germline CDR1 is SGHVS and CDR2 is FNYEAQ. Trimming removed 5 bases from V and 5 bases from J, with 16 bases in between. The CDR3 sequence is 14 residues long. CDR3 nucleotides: TGTGCCAGCAGCCCCACCACAGGGTATAACGAGCAGTACTTC. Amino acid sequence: CASSPTTGYNEQYF.

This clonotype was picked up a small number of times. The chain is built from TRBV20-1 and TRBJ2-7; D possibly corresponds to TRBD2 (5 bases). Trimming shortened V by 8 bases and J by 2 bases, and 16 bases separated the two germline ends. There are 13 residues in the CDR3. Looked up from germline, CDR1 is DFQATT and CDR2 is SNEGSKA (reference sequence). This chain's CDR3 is CSFTGITTYEQYF. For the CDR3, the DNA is TGCAGTTTTACCGGGATTACCACCTACGAGCAGTACTTC.

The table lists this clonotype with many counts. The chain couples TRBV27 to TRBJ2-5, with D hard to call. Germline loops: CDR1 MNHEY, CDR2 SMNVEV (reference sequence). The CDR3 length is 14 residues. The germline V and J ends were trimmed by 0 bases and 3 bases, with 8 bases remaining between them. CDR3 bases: TGTGCCAGCAGTTTATCGCCATACAAAGAGACCCAGTACTTC. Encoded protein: CASSLSPYKETQYF.

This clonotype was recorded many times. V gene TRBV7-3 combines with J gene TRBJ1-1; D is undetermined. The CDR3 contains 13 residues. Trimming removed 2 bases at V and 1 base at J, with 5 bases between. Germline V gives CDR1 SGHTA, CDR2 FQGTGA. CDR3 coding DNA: TGTGCCAGCAGCTTAGGGTCGAACACTGAAGCTTTCTTT. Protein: CASSLGSNTEAFF.

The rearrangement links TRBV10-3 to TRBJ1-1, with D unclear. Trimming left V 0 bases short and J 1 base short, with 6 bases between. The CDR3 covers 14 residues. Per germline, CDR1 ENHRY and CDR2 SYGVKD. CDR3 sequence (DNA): TGTGCCATCAGTGAGTCGAGGCAGAACACTGAAGCTTTCTTT. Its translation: CAISESRQNTEAFF.

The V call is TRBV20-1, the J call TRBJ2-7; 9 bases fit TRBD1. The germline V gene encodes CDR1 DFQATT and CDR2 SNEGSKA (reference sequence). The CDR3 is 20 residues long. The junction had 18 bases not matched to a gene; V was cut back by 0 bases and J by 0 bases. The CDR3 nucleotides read TGCAGTGCTAGAGATCCGTTTATGGGACAGGGAGCCTTCAGCTCCTACGAGCAGTACTTC. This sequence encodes CSARDPFMGQGAFSSYEQYF.

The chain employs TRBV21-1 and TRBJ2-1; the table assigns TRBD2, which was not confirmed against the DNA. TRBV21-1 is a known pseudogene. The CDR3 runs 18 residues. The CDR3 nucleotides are TGTGCCAGCAGACCAGGGACTAGCGGGAATCCCCGCCACAATGAGCAGTTCTTC. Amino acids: CASRPGTSGNPRHNEQFF.

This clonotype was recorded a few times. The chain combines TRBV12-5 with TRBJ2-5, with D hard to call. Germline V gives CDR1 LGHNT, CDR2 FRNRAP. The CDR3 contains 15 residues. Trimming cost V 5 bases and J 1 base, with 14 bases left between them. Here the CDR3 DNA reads TGTGCTAGTGGTCCAATAGCCTACGCCCAAGAGACCCAGTACTTC. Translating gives CASGPIAYAQETQYF.

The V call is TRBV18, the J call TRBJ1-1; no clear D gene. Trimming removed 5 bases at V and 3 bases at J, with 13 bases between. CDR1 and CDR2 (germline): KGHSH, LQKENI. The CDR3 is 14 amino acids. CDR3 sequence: CASSKDVGYTEAFF. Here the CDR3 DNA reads TGTGCCAGCTCAAAGGACGTGGGGTACACTGAAGCTTTCTTT.

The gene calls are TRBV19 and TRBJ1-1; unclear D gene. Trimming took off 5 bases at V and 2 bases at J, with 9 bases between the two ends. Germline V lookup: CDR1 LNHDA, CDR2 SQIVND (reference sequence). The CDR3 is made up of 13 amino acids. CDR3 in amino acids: CASSQYRNTEAFF. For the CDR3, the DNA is TGTGCCAGTAGTCAATACAGAAACACTGAAGCTTTCTTT. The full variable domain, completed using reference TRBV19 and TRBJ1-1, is DGGITQSPKYLFRKEGQNVTLSCEQNLNHDAMYWYRQDPGQGLRLIYYSQIVNDFQKGDIAEGYSVSREKKESFPLTVTSAQKNPTAFYLCASSQYRNTEAFFGQGTRLTVV.

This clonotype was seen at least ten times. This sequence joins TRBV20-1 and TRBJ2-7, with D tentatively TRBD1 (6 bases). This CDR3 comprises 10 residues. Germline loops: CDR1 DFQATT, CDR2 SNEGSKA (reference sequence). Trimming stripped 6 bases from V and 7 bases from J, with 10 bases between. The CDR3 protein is CSATGLEQYF. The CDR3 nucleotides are TGCAGTGCGACAGGTCTGGAGCAGTACTTC.